The T cell receptor beta chain under discussion was sequenced for a study of shared clonotypes between healthy human individuals. Points on this clone: Its antigen remains unidentified.

Study results and caveats: There were few donors, and this limited the genetic and exposure-history diversity represented. Larger estimated richness was generally recorded for naive subsets relative to memory subsets.

Subsets obtained from CD4+ cells comprised CD45RA+ naive and CD45RA-negative memory cells. Profiled with immunoSEQ multiplex PCR; TCRdb holds only in-frame clones, not every one. Of nearly 1 million clones listed, roughly 72% were seen once; the top ten hold over 1.3%. Germline V gene lookup returns CDR1 MDHEN and CDR2 SYDVKM. The V and J ends lost 10 bases and 9 bases, in that order; junction bases with no gene match: 8. The CDR3 covers 13 residues. The sample consisted of memory CD4+ T cells sorted from blood. Subset denoted: CD45RA-negative fraction. The rearrangement uses TRBV28 and TRBJ1-6; the match to TRBD1 covers 8 bases. This receptor was taken from a man younger than 35 in good health. CDR3 in amino acids: CATGDRWVSPLHF. CDR3 nucleotides: TGTGCCACCGGGGACAGGTGGGTTTCACCCCTCCACTTT.